This T cell receptor beta chain originates from a study of T cell repertoires in cytomegalovirus infection. On the study more broadly: From public TCR beta signatures came an indication of both CMV infection and matching HLA type.

V lost 2 bases, J lost 7 bases, and 9 bases lay in between. The CDR3 loop spans 12 amino acids. Per germline, CDR1 ENHRY and CDR2 SYGVKD. TCRdb passed the reads through MiXCR, listing each CDR3 protein once. The sample lists hundreds of thousands of distinct CDR3 sequences, around a tenth seen once, with around 4.1% in the top ten. This clonotype came up a few times. The chain carries TRBV10-3 and TRBJ2-7; D remains ambiguous. This TCR derives from a human donor in good health (CMV status not recorded). Some clones in this sample may be carry-over from other donors' samples. Source material: PBMCs. In nucleotides, the CDR3 is TGTGCCATCAGTGAGGAGACTGTGGAGCAGTACTTC. It encodes CAISEETVEQYF.